This T cell receptor beta chain was recovered during a study of blood T cell repertoires in COVID-19 (dated by TCRdb to the early 2020s). About the investigation overall: Samples from collaborators originated in the United States, Italy and Spain and spanned both the acute and convalescent phases of COVID-19. A freely available public database, intended as a resource for researchers studying the immune response to SARS-CoV-2, is where the repertoires were released. Deeply sampled blood TCRbeta repertoires from subjects exposed to, actively infected with, or recovered from COVID-19 were included in the dataset. Where HLA class I and class II types were available, the types were taken from metadata supplied by the sample provider, not from assay-based typing. Samples were obtained from the ongoing ImmuneRACE study (first 160 participants) and from some 1,200 subjects provided by 6 global collaborators. Nearly every sample came with metadata listing a de-identified subject ID, COVID-19 status, age in years and sex. The prospective study material was composed of cDNA or gDNA derived from T cells, B-cell-depleted T cells, or PBMCs. Overall results and qualifications from the work: Clinical and demographic metadata were provided uncurated, with the amount varying by source and participant.

Participants in the prospective study were enrolled through a virtual design, were aged roughly 18 to 90 years, and lived in roughly 25 United States geographic areas. In the prospective study, cohorts were assigned on the basis of participant-reported clinical history obtained from a screening survey and a study questionnaire. Recovered participants in ImmuneRACE Cohort 3 were defined by two consecutive negative NP/OP PCR tests, clearance by a healthcare professional, or resolution of symptoms. Each participant in the prospective study had whole blood, serum and a nasopharyngeal or oropharyngeal swab collected by mobile phlebotomists. Prospective study participants could optionally give additional blood draws and questionnaires over a roughly 2-month period. Before DNA extraction, blood samples from the prospective study were shipped at room temperature or frozen. The immunoSEQ Assay, a bias-controlled multiplex PCR, was used to amplify TCRbeta CDR3 regions from genomic DNA. In the original analysis: Nucleated cell counts per sample were estimated from amplification of reference gene primers within the assay. To quantify the absolute abundance of each unique TCRbeta CDR3 rearrangement, sequence reads were collapsed and filtered. For each sample, productive Simpson clonality was calculated as the square root of Simpson's diversity index across productive rearrangements. This immuneACCESS table, as held by TCRdb, lists in-frame sequences with V and J called but not all clones. Of the missing ones, under half trace to an unresolved V gene in checked studies; the others have no known cause. The DNA gave D and trimming, while V, J and clone size come from that table. The sample table contains over 350,000 clones; only one count was recorded for 88% of them. The ten top clones hold 1.2% of the sample.

Details on this clone: Its cognate antigen has yet to be identified. Base qualities were left out, and no much larger clone turns up one base away.

The CDR3 starts with the cysteine, ends with the phenylalanine, and has 17 residues. Only CDR3 DNA remains: 51 bases, in frame from the first base. CDR1 LGHNA and CDR2 YNFKEQ are derived from the germline V gene. Germline trimming amounts to 0 bases on V and 0 bases on J, with 6 as the count of junction bases outside the gene matches. The source of this sequence is a young woman who had recovered from COVID-19. The sample was PBMCs or T cells enriched from blood (not recorded which). The chain joins TRBV4-2 to TRBJ2-7, and 9 junction bases match TRBD1. The CDR3 protein: CASSQDGTGKNSYEQYF. The nucleotide sequence reads as follows: TGTGCCAGCAGCCAAGATGGGACAGGGAAAAACTCCTACGAGCAGTACTTC.